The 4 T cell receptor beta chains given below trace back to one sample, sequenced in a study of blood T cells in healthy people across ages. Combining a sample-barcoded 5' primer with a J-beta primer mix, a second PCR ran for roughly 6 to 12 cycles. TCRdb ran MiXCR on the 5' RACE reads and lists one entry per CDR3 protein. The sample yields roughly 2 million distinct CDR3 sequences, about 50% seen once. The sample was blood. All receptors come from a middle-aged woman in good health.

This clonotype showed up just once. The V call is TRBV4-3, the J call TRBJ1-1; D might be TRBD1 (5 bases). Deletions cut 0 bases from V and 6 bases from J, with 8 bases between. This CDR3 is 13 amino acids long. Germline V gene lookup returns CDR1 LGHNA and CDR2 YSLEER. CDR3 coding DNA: TGCGCCAGCAGCCAAGATTCGGGGCCTGAAGCTTTCTTT. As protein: CASSQDSGPEAFF.

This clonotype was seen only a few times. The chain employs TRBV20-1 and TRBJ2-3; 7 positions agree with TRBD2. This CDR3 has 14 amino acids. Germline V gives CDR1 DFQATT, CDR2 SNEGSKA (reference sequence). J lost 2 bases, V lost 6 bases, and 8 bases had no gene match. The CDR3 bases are TGCAGTGCCTTAGTCGGGGGGAACACAGATACGCAGTATTTT. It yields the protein CSALVGGNTDTQYF.

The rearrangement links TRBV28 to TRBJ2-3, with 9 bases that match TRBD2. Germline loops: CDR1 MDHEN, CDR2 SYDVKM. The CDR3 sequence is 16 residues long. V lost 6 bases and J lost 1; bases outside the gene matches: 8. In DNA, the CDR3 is TGTGCCAGCAGCCCCGAGCGGGGGGAGGGCACAGATACGCAGTATTTT. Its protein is CASSPERGEGTDTQYF. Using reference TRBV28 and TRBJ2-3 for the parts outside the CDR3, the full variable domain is DVKVTQSSRYLVKRTGEKVFLECVQDMDHENMFWYRQDPGLGLRLIYFSYDVKMKEKGDIPEGYSVSREKKERFSLILESASTNQTSMYLCASSPERGEGTDTQYFGPGTRLTVL.

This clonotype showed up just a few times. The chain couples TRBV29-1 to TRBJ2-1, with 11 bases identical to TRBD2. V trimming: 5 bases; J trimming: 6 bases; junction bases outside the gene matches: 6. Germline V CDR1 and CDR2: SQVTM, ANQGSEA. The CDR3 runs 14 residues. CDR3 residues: CSVFIAGGSNEQFF. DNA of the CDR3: TGCAGCGTTTTCATAGCGGGGGGGAGCAATGAGCAGTTCTTC.